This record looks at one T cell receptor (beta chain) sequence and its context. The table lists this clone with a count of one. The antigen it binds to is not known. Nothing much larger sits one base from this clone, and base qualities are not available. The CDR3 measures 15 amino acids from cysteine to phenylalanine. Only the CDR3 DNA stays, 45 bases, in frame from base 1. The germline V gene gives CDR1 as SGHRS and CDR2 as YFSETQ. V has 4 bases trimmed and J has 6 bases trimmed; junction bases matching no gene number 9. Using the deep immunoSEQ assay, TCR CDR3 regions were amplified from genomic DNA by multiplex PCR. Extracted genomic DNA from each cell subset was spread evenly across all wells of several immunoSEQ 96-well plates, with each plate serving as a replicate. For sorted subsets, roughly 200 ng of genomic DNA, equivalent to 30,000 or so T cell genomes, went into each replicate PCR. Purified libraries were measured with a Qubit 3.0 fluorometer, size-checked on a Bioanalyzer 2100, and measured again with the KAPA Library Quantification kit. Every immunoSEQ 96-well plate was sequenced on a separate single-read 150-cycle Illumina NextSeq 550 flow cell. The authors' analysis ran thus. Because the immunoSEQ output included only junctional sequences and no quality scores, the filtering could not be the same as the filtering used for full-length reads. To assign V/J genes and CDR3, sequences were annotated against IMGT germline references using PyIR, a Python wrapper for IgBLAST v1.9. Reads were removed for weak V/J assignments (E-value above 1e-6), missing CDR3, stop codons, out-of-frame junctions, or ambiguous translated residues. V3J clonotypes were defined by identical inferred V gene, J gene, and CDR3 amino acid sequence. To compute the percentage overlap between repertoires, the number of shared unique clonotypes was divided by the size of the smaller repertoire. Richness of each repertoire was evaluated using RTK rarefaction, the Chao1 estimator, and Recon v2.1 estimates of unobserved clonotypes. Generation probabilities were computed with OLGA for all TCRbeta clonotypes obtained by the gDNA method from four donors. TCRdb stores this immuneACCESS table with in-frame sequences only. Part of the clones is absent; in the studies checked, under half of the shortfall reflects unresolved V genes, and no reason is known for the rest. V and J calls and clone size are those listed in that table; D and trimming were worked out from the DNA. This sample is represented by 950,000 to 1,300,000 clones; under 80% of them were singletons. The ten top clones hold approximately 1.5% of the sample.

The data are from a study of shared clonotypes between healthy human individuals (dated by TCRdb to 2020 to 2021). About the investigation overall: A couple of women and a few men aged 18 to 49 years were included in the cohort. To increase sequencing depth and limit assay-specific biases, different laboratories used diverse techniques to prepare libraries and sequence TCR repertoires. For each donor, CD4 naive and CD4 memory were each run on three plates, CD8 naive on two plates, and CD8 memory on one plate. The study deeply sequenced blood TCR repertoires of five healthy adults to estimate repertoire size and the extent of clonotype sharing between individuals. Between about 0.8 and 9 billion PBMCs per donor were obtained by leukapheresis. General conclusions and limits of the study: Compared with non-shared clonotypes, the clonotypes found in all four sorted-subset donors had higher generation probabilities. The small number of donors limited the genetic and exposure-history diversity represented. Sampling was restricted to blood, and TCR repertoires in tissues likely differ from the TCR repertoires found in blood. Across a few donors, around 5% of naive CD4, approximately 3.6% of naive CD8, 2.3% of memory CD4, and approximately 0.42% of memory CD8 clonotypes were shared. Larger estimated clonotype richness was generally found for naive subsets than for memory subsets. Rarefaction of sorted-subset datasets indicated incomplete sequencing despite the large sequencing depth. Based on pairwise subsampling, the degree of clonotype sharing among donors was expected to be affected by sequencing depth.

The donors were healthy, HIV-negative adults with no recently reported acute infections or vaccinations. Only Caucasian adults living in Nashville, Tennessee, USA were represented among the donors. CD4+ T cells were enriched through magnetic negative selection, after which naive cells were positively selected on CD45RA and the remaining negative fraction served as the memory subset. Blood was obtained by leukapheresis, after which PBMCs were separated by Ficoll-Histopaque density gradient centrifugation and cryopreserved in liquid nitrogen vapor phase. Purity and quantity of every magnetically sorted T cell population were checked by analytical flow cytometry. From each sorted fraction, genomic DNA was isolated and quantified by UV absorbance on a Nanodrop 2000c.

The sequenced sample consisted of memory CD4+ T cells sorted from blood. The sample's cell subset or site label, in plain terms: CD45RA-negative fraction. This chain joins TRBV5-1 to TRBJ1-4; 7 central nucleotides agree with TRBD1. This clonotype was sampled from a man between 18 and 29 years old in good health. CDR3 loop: CASSPTGTADEKLFF. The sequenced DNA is TGCGCCAGCAGCCCTACGGGGACAGCCGATGAAAAACTGTTTTTT.